The 15 T cell receptor beta chains below were found in one sample sequenced in a study of T cell repertoires in cytomegalovirus infection (dated by TCRdb to the late 2010s). The reads were generated on an Illumina HiSeq 1500. TCRdb passed the public sequencing reads through fastp at Q25 and MiXCR, retaining productive beta sequences. Every entry covers one CDR3 protein and lists the most common genes and DNA from its rows. The table for this sample lists a few hundred thousand distinct CDR3 sequences; 26% of them were counted only once. The ten biggest clones cover about 12% of the sample. Source material: PBMCs. The receptor set was obtained from a human donor in good health (CMV status not recorded). Some clones in this sample may be carry-over from other donors' samples.

This clonotype has a handful of counts. The rearrangement uses TRBV11-3 and TRBJ2-1; possibly TRBD2 for D (5 bases). CDR3 length equals 14 residues. Trimming left V 6 bases short and J 4 bases short, with 13 bases between. CDR1 and CDR2 (germline): SGHNT, YENEEA. In DNA form, the CDR3 reads TGTGCCAGCAGTAGCGCCCCGGGGTACAATGAGCAGTTCTTC. Encoded protein: CASSSAPGYNEQFF.

In this sample, this clonotype turned up a few times. This chain uses TRBV7-2 with TRBJ2-1; 12 bases agree with TRBD2. The CDR3 has 16 residues. Germline CDR1 SGHTA, CDR2 FQGNSA. After removal of 6 bases from V and 4 bases from J, the junction contained 7 bases not matched to a gene. CDR3: CASRRLAGASYNEQFF. In DNA form, the CDR3 reads TGTGCCAGCAGGCGACTAGCGGGAGCGTCATACAATGAGCAGTTCTTC.

The gene calls are TRBV12-3 or TRBV12-4 and TRBJ1-1; D may be TRBD1 (5 bases). Trimming took off 4 bases at V and 2 bases at J, with 11 bases between the two ends. There are 14 residues in the CDR3. The chain's CDR3 is CASSWGRRNTEAFF. The CDR3 DNA reads TGTGCCAGCAGTTGGGGACGGAGAAACACTGAAGCTTTCTTT.

V gene TRBV7-2 combines with J gene TRBJ2-5; D not resolved. CDR1 and CDR2 from the germline V gene are SGHTA and FQGNSA. V lost 3 bases to trimming and J lost 5 bases, with 16 bases between them. The CDR3 has 15 residues. CDR3 DNA: TGTGCCAGCAGCTTCCGATTCCTAACCTCGGAGACCCAGTACTTC. Residues: CASSFRFLTSETQYF.

This clonotype was recorded at least ten times. This rearrangement joins TRBV12-3 or TRBV12-4 to TRBJ2-5; tentative D call: TRBD1 (6 bases). Trimming removed 4 bases from V and 4 bases from J, with 10 bases in between. The length of the CDR3 is 13 residues. The CDR3 is CASSSLGAETQYF. CDR3 sequence (DNA): TGTGCCAGCAGTTCCTTGGGGGCAGAGACCCAGTACTTC.

This clonotype was seen only a few times. This chain's CDR3 is CSFSRGSNEKLFF. DNA for the CDR3: TGCAGCTTCTCGCGAGGGTCTAATGAAAAACTGTTTTTT. V is TRBV29-1 and J is TRBJ1-4, with D hard to call. Germline lookup yields CDR1 SQVTM and CDR2 ANQGSEA. The CDR3 has 13 residues. The ends were cut back, 8 bases at V and 3 bases at J, with 13 bases in the middle. The full variable domain, its missing parts supplied by reference TRBV29-1 and TRBJ1-4, is SAVISQKPSRDICQRGTSLTIQCQVDSQVTMMFWYRQQPGQSLTLIATANQGSEATYESGFVIDKFPISRPNLTFSTLTVSNMSPEDSSIYLCSFSRGSNEKLFFGSGTQLSVL.

V gene TRBV27 combines with J gene TRBJ1-5, with D maybe TRBD1 (5 bases). The CDR3 extends over 16 amino acids. The V and J ends lost 5 bases and 7 bases respectively, with 21 bases between them. The germline V gene has CDR1 MNHEY and CDR2 SMNVEV (reference sequence). The CDR3: CASSRLGGESGQPQHF. The CDR3 bases are TGTGCCAGCAGTCGACTGGGAGGGGAATCGGGGCAGCCCCAGCATTTT.

V gene TRBV20-1 combines with J gene TRBJ1-2; 7 nucleotides line up with TRBD1. With 5 bases clipped from V and 7 bases from J, the junction kept 10 bases outside the gene matches. Germline V CDR1 and CDR2: DFQATT, SNEGSKA (reference sequence). CDR3 length: 13 amino acids. CDR3 loop: CSADRDRGSGYTF. DNA for the CDR3: TGCAGTGCTGACCGGGACAGAGGCTCTGGCTACACCTTC.

This clonotype was observed a handful of times. V gene TRBV6-2 or TRBV6-3 combines with J gene TRBJ2-1; D is unclear. Trimming stripped 6 bases from V and 0 bases from J, with 12 bases between. The CDR3 extends over 15 amino acids. Germline CDR1 MNHEY, CDR2 SVGEGT. In DNA form, the CDR3 reads TGTGCCAGCAGCCCTTTGCGCCTCTCCTACAATGAGCAGTTCTTC. Translation gives CASSPLRLSYNEQFF.

This clonotype was detected many times. The J gene is TRBJ1-2, the V gene TRBV7-9; 8 bases line up with TRBD1. Trimming removed 5 bases from V and 8 bases from J; junction bases left unmatched: 10. Germline assignment: CDR1 SEHNR and CDR2 FQNEAQ (reference sequence). CDR3 length: 14 residues. CDR3 sequence (DNA): TGTGCCAGCAGCCCCGGACAGGGCCTCGGGGGCTACACCTTC. Translated, it gives CASSPGQGLGGYTF.

The gene calls are TRBV6-2 or TRBV6-3 and TRBJ2-7; TRBD2 aligns across 10 bases. The length of the CDR3 is 15 residues. Trimming cost V 5 bases and J 6 bases; bases outside gene matches: 10. Germline V CDR1 and CDR2: MNHEY, SVGEGT. The CDR3 DNA reads TGTGCCAGCAGTCTGGCTAGCGGGAGTTACTCCGAGCAGTACGTC. It encodes CASSLASGSYSEQYV.

The chain links TRBV20-1 to TRBJ1-2; D call uncertain. The CDR3 totals 16 residues. The V end lost 3 bases, the J end lost 3 bases, and 20 bases lay between the germline ends. Germline V CDR1 and CDR2: DFQATT, SNEGSKA (reference sequence). The DNA of the CDR3 is TGCAGTGCTAGGGTACGACCTTGGACCGCCGACTATGGCTACACCTTC. Its translation: CSARVRPWTADYGYTF.

In the case of this clonotype: Possible read error: a much larger clone is one base away. V gene TRBV12-3 or TRBV12-4 combines with J gene TRBJ1-2, with a possible D match to TRBD1 (5 bases). CDR3 size: 17 residues. The CDR3 bases are TGTGCCAACAGTTCGTCCGCGGACGGGGGACGAGACTATGGCTACACCTTC. Its protein is CANSSSADGGRDYGYTF.

CDR3 nucleotide sequence: TGTGCCAGCAGTCAGGGTGTTGGAGGAACCTACGAGCAGTACGTC. This encodes CASSQGVGGTYEQYV. J is TRBJ2-7 and V is TRBV7-2; TRBD1 or TRBD2 may be the D gene (5 bases each). Germline V gene sequence: CDR1 SGHTA, CDR2 FQGNSA. This CDR3 has 15 residues. Trimming took 6 bases from V and 2 from J, leaving 17 bases between them.

The chain is built from TRBV7-2 and TRBJ1-5, with TRBD1 as a possible D gene (5 bases). The germline CDR1 and CDR2 sequences are SGHTA and FQGNSA. The CDR3 spans 16 residues. V was shortened by 5 bases and J by 2 bases, with 16 bases between the two germline ends. CDR3 amino acids: CASSPRTGDRNQPQHF. As DNA, the CDR3 is TGTGCCAGCAGCCCGAGGACGGGGGACCGCAATCAGCCCCAGCATTTT.